This TCR beta chain comes out of a study of T-cell reconstitution after alpha-beta-depleted transplantation in children (dated by TCRdb to the mid-2010s). About the full investigation: T-cell immune reconstitution after TCRalphabeta/CD19-depleted allogeneic hematopoietic cell transplantation in children was quantitatively tracked in the study by means of TCR repertoire profiling.

The library was obtained by PCR. TCRdb records Illumina HiSeq 2500 as the sequencer. To normalize quantification of the TCRbeta repertoire, the TCR libraries were built with molecular barcoding that relied on unique molecular identifiers. TCRdb ran its own pipeline on the public reads, namely fastp trimming at Q25 and MiXCR clone calling, and kept in-frame beta chains. Every entry covers one CDR3 protein and lists the most common genes and DNA from its rows. This sample holds hundreds of thousands of distinct CDR3 sequences; roughly 15% were observed only once. 0.8% to 1.1% of the sample is in the top ten clones. At least ten counts were recorded for this clonotype. The antigen this receptor binds is unknown. No much larger clonotype is one base removed from it; base qualities were not supplied. Sequences SGHRS (CDR1) and YFSETQ (CDR2) are obtained from the germline V gene. Between the V and J ends, shortened by 0 bases and 3 bases respectively, the junction contains 0 bases. Measured from the cysteine to the phenylalanine, the CDR3 is 11 residues long. Only CDR3 DNA remains: 33 bases, in frame from the first base.

The sequencing here drew on PBMCs from the stem cell graft donor, taken from the stem cell graft. This clonotype was sampled from a human donor who donated a stem cell graft to a child with acute myeloid leukemia. The chain joins TRBV5-1 to TRBJ2-5; no D segment can be confidently identified. The nucleotide sequence is given as TGCGCCAGCAGCTTGGAAGAGACCCAGTACTTC. It specifies CASSLEETQYF.